This T cell receptor (beta chain) was found in a study of blood T cell repertoires in COVID-19. At the level of the study: Samples came from the United States, Italy and Spain, spanning acute and convalescent COVID-19. T cells, B-cell-depleted T cells, or PBMCs provided the cDNA or gDNA that served as material.

CDR3 size: 14 residues. The germline V gene has CDR1 MNHEY and CDR2 SVGAGI. V shed 6 bases and J shed 2 bases, with 14 bases lying between them. Authors' methods: Amplification of reference gene primers was used by the study to estimate nucleated cell counts. Libraries were prepared by immunoSEQ multiplex PCR; TCRdb keeps only in-frame clonotypes and omits some of them. That table supplies the V and J calls and clone size; D and trimming were determined from the DNA. This table has 75,000 to 100,000 clones, 83% appearing once. The material sequenced was peripheral blood. The V call is TRBV6-5, the J call TRBJ2-7; D might be TRBD2 (6 bases). The TCR sequence derives from a human donor in a cohort sampled during active COVID-19. Here the CDR3 reads CASRPQGGAYEQYF. DNA for the CDR3: TGTGCCAGCAGACCTCAAGGAGGGGCCTACGAGCAGTACTTC.